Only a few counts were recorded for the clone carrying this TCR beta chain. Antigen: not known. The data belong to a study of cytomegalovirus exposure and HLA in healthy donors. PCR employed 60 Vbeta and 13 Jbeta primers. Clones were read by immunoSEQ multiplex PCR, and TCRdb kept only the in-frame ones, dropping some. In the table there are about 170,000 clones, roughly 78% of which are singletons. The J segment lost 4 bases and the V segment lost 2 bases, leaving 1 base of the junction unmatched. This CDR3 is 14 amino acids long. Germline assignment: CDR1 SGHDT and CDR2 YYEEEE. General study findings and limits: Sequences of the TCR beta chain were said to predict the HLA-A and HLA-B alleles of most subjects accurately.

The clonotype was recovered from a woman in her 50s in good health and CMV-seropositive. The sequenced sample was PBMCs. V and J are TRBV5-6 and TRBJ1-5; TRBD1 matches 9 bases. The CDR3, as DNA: TGTGCCAGCAGCTTCGGACAGGGGAATCAGCCCCAGCATTTT. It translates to CASSFGQGNQPQHF.